This TCR beta chain derives from a study of cytomegalovirus exposure and HLA in healthy donors. PCR employed 60 Vbeta and 13 Jbeta primers. TCRdb's table, derived via immunoSEQ multiplex PCR, lists solely in-frame clones and lacks some. The sample includes 95,000 to 150,000 clones, roughly 80% of them seen just once. CDR1 MGHDK and CDR2 SYGVNS come from the germline V gene. This CDR3 comprises 14 residues. With 3 bases clipped from V and 2 bases from J, the junction kept 3 bases outside the gene matches. V is TRBV25-1 and J is TRBJ2-5, with 7 bases fitting TRBD2. The TCR originated in a man under 40 in good health and CMV-seronegative. Sequencing used PBMCs. CDR3 amino acids: CASSEGGGQETQYF. The CDR3 region has the DNA TGTGCCAGCAGTGAGGGGGGGGGACAAGAGACCCAGTACTTC.